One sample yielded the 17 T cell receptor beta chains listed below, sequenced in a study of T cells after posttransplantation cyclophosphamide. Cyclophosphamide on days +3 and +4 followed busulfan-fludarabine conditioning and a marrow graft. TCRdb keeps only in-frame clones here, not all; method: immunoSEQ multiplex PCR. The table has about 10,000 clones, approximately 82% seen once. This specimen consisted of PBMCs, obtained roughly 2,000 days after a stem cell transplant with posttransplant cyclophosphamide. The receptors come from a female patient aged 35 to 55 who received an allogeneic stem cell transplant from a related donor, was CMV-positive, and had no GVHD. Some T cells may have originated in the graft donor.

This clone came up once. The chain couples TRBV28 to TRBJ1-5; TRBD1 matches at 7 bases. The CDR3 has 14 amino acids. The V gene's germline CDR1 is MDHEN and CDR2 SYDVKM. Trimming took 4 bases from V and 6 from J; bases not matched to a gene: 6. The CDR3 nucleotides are TGTGCCAGCAGTTCCGGACAGGTAGTTCAGCCCCAGCATTTT. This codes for CASSSGQVVQPQHF.

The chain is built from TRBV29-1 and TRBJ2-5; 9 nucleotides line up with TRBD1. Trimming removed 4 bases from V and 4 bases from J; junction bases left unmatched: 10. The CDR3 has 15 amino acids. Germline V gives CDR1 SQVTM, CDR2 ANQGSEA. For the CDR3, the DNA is TGCAGCGTTGTATTTGGACAGGGGAAGGCAGAGACCCAGTACTTC. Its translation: CSVVFGQGKAETQYF.

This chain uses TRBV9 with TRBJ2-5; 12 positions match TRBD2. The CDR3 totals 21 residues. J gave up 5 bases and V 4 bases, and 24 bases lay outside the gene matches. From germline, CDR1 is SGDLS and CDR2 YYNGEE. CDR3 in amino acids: CASSSSVSPRLAGVTAETQYF. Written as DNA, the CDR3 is TGTGCCAGCAGCTCGAGTGTGTCCCCAAGACTAGCGGGGGTCACCGCGGAGACCCAGTACTTC.

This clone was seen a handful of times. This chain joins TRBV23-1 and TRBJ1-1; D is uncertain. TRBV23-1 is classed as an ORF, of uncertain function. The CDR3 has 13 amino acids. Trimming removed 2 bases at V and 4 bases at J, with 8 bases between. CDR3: CASSQRGVTEAFF. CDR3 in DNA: TGCGCCAGCAGTCAACGGGGAGTCACTGAAGCTTTCTTT.

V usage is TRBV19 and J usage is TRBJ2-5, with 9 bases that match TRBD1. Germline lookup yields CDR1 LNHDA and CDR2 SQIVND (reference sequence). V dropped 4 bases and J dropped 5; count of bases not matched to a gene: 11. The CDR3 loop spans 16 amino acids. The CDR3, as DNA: TGTGCCAGTAGTAAGACCACAGGGGGCGAATATGAGACCCAGTACTTC. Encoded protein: CASSKTTGGEYETQYF.

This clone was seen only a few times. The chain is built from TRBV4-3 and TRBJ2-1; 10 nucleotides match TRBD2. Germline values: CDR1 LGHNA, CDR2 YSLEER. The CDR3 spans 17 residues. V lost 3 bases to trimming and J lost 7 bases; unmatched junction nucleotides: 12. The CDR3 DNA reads TGCGCCAGCAGCCAGGGGGCAGCGGGGGGGACTTGGAATGAGCAGTTCTTC. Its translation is CASSQGAAGGTWNEQFF.

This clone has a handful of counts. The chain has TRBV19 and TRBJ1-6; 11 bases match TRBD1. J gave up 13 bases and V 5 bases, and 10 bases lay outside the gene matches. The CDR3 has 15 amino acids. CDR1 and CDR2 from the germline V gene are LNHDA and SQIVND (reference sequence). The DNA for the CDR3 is TGTGCCAGTAGTCCTGCCGGGACAGGGGGACCGCCCCTCCACTTT. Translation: CASSPAGTGGPPLHF.

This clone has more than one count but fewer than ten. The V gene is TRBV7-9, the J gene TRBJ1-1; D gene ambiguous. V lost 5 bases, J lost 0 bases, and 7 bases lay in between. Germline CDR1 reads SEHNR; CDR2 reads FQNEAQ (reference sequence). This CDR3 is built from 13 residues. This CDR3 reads CASSPELNTEAFF. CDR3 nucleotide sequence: TGTGCCAGCAGCCCTGAGTTGAACACTGAAGCTTTCTTT. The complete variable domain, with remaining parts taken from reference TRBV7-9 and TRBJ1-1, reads DTGVSQNPRHKITKRGQNVTFRCDPISEHNRLYWYRQTLGQGPEFLTYFQNEAQLEKSRLLSDRFSAERPKGSFSTLEIQRTEQGDSAMYLCASSPELNTEAFFGQGTRLTVV.

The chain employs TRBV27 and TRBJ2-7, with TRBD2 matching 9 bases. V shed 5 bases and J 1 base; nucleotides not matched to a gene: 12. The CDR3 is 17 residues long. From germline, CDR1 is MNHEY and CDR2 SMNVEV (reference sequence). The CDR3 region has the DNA TGTGCCAGCAGTCCCCGAGGGGGCGGGGGGGCGTCCTACGAGCAGTACTTC. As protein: CASSPRGGGGASYEQYF.

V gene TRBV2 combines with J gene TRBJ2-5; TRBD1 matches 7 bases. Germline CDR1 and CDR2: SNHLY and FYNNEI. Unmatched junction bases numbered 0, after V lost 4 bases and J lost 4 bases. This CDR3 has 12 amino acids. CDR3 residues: CASSGQGETQYF. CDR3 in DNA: TGTGCCAGCAGTGGACAGGGAGAGACCCAGTACTTC. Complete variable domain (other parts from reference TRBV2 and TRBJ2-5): EPEVTQTPSHQVTQMGQEVILRCVPISNHLYFYWYRQILGQKVEFLVSFYNNEISEKSEIFDDQFSVERPDGSNFTLKIRSTKLEDSAMYFCASSGQGETQYFGPGTRLLVL.

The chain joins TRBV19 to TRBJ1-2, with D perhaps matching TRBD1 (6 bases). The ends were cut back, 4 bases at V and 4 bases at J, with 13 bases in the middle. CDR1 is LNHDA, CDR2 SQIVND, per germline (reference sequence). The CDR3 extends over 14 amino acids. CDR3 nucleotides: TGTGCCAGTAGTACGGTGGCAGGGGTCTATGGCTACACCTTC. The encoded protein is CASSTVAGVYGYTF.

CDR3 DNA: TGTGCCAGTAGTAAAACCAGCGGGGCACCCTACGAGCAGTACTTC. Translated: CASSKTSGAPYEQYF. This chain links TRBV19 with TRBJ2-7, with 7 bases aligning to TRBD2. Germline assignment: CDR1 LNHDA and CDR2 SQIVND (reference sequence). The CDR3 contains 15 residues. V trimming: 4 bases; J trimming: 2 bases; junction bases outside the gene matches: 8.

The CDR3 nucleotides read TGTGCCAGCAGCCTTCCAGCCCGGGCTAGCGGGAGACAAGAGACCCAGTACTTC. Translated: CASSLPARASGRQETQYF. The chain carries TRBV4-2 and TRBJ2-5, with 10 bases that match TRBD2. This CDR3 has 18 residues. Germline loops: CDR1 LGHNA, CDR2 YNFKEQ. The V segment lost 4 bases and the J segment 2 bases; nucleotides outside the gene matches: 13.

CDR3 in amino acids: CATSRAWGGIQPQHF. The DNA of the CDR3 is TGTGCCACCAGCAGAGCCTGGGGGGGGATTCAGCCCCAGCATTTT. The chain couples TRBV15 to TRBJ1-5, with D tentatively TRBD1 (5 bases). Germline CDR1 LNHNV, CDR2 YYDKDF (reference sequence). V lost 1 base and J lost 6, with 13 bases in between. The CDR3 is 15 residues long.

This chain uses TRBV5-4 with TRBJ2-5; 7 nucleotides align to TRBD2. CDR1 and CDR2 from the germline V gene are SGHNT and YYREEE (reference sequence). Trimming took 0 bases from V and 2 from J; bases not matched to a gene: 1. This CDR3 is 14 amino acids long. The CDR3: CASSLAGGQETQYF. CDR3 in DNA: TGTGCCAGCAGCTTGGCGGGAGGACAAGAGACCCAGTACTTC.

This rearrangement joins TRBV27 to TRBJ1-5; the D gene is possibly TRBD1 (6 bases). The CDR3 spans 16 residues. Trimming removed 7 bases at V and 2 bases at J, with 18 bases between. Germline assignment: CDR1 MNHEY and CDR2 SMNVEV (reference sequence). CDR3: CASTRTGPPGNQPQHF. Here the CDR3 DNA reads TGTGCCAGCACCCGCACAGGGCCCCCTGGCAATCAGCCCCAGCATTTT.

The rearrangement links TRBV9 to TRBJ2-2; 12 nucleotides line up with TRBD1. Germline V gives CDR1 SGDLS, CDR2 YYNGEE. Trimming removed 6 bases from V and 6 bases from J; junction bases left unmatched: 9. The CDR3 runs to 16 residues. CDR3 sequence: CASKGDRGLLSGELFF. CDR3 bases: TGTGCCAGCAAAGGGGACAGGGGGCTGCTCTCCGGGGAGCTGTTTTTT.